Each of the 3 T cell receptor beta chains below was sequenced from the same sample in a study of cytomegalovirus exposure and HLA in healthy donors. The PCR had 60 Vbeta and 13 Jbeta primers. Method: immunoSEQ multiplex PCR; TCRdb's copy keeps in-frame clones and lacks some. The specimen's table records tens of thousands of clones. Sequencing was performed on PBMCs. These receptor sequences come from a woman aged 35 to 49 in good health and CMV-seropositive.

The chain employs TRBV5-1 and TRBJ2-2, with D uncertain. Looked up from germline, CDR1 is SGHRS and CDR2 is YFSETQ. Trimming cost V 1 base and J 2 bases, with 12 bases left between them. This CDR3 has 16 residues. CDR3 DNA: TGCGCCAGCAGCTTGTGGAACGGGTTCAACACCGGGGAGCTGTTTTTT. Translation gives CASSLWNGFNTGELFF.

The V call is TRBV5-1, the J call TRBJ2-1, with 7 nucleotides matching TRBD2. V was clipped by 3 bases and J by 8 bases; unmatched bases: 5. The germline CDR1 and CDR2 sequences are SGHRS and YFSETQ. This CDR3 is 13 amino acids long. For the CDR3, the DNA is TGCGCCAGCAGCTCCCATGGGGGGGATGAGCAGTTCTTC. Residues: CASSSHGGDEQFF.

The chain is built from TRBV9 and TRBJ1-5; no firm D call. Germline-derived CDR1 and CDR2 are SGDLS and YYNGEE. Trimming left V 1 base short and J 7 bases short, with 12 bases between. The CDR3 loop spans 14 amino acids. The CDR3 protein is CASSVTPGEQPQHF. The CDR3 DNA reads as TGTGCCAGCAGCGTAACCCCGGGAGAACAGCCCCAGCATTTT.